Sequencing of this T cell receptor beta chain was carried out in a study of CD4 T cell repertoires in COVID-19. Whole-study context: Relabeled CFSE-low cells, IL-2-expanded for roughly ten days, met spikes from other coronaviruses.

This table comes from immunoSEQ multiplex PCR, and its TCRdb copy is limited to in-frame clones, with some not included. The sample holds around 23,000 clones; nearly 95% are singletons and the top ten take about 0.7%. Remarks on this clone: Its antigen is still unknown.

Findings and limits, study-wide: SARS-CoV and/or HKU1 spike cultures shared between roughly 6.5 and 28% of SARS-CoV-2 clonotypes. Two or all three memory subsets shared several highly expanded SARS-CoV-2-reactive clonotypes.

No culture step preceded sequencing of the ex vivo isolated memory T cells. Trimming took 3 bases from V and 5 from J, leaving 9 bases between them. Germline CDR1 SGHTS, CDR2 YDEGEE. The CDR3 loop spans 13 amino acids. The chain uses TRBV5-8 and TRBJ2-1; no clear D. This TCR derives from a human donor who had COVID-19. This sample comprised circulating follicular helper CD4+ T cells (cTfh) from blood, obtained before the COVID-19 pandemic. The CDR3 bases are TGTGCCAGCAGCTCTAGAATCGACAATGAGCAGTTCTTC. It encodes CASSSRIDNEQFF.